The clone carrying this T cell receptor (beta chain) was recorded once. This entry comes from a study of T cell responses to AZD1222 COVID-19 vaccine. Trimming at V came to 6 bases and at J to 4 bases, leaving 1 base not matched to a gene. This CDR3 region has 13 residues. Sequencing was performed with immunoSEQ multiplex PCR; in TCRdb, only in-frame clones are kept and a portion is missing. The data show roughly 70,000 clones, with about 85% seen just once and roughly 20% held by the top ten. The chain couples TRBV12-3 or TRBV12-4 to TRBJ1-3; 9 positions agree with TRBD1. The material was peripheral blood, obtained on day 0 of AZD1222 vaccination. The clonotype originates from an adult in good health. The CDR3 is CASRGTGGNTIYF. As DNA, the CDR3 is TGTGCCAGCAGGGGGACAGGGGGAAACACCATATATTTT.